This TCR beta chain originates from a study of tumor-infiltrating lymphocytes in primary liver carcinoma. Study-wide points: With p = 0.039, the top-250-clone fraction in tumors significantly exceeded that in blood. Bulk unsorted samples prevented comparison of CD4+ and CD8+ repertoires.

This clonotype was recorded a few times. Its target is unknown. A constant-region primer served to make TCR beta cDNA from around 500 ng total RNA. Three nested multiplex PCR rounds, a slightly modified ARM-PCR method, built the TCR beta libraries. Primers for the first two PCR rounds were TRBV1-TRBV30 forward primers and a C-beta reverse primer (approximately 10 cycles per round). In TCRdb, the multiplex PCR reads were re-called with MiXCR into one record per CDR3 protein. The sample includes 310,000 or so distinct CDR3 sequences, roughly 61% of them seen just once. Both blood RNA, taken from unsorted whole blood, and germline DNA were extracted. After removal of 6 bases from V and 6 bases from J, the junction contained 14 bases not matched to a gene. Germline values: CDR1 SGHRS, CDR2 YFSETQ. The CDR3 loop spans 16 amino acids.

The chain joins TRBV5-1 to TRBJ2-1; 8 bases are shared with TRBD2. The TCR was taken from a man aged 40-49 years with primary liver carcinoma and hepatitis B virus infection. Specimen: peripheral blood. The CDR3 coding sequence is TGCGCCAGCACCCTAGGGGCTAGCGGGTCTTTCAATGAGCAGTTCTTC. This translates into CASTLGASGSFNEQFF.